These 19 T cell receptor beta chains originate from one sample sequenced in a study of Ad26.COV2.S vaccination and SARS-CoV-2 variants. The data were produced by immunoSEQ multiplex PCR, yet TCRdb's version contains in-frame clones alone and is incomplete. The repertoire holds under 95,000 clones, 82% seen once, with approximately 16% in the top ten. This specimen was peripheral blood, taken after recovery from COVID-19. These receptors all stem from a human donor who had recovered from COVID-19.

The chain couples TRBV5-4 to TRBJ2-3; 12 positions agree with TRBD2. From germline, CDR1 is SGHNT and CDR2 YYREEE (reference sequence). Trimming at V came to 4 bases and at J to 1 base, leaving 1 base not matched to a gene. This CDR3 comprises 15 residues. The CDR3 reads CASSLAGGGTDTQYF. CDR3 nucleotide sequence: TGTGCCAGCAGCCTAGCGGGAGGGGGCACAGATACGCAGTATTTT.

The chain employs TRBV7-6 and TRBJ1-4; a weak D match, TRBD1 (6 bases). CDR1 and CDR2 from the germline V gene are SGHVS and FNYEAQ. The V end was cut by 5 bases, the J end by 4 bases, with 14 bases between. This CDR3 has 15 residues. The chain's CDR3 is CASSPIKDSNEKLFF. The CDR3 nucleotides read TGTGCCAGCAGCCCCATAAAGGACAGTAATGAAAAACTGTTTTTT.

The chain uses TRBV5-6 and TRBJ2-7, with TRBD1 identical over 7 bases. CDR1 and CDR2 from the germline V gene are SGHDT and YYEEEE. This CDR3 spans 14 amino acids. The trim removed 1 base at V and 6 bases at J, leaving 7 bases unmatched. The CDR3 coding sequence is TGTGCCAGCAGCTTGAACCAGGGGGTATCCGAGCAGTACTTC. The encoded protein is CASSLNQGVSEQYF.

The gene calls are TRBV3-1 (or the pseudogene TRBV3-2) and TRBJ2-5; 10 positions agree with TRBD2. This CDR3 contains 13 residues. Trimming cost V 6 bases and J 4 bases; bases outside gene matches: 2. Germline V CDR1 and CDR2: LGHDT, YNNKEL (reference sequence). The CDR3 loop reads CASSRTSGETQYF. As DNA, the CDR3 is TGTGCCAGCAGTCGGACTAGCGGAGAGACCCAGTACTTC.

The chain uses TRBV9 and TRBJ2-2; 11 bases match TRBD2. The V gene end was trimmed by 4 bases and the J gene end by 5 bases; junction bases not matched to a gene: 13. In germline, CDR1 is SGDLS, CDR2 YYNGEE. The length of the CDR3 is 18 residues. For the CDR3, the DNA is TGTGCCAGCAGCCCCCTCTTCGGCGGGACTAGCGGAACCGGGGAGCTGTTTTTT. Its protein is CASSPLFGGTSGTGELFF.

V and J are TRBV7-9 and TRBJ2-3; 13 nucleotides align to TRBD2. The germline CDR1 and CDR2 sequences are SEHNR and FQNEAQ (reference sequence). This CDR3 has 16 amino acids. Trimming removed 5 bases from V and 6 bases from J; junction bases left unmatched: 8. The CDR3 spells CASSRGLAGVADTQYF. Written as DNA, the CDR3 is TGTGCCAGCAGCCGAGGACTAGCGGGAGTAGCTGATACGCAGTATTTT.

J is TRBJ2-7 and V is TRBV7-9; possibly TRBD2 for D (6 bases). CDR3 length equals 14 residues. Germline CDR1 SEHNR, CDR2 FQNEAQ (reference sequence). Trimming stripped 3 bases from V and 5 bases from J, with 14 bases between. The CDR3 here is CASSLGGIVNEQYF. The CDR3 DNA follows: TGTGCCAGCAGCTTGGGCGGGATCGTCAACGAGCAGTACTTC.

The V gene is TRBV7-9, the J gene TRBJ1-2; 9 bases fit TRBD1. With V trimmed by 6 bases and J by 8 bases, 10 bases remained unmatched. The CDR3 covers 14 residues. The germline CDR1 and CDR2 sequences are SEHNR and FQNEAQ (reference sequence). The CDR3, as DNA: TGTGCCAGCAGATGGGACAGGGAACAGAGGGGCTACACCTTC. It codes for CASRWDREQRGYTF.

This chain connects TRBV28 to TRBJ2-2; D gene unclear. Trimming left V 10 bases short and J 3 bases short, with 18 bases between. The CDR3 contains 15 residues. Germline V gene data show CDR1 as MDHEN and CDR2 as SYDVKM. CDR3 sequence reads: CAILDPVSDTGELFF. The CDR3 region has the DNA TGTGCCATCTTGGACCCGGTTTCTGACACCGGGGAGCTGTTTTTT.

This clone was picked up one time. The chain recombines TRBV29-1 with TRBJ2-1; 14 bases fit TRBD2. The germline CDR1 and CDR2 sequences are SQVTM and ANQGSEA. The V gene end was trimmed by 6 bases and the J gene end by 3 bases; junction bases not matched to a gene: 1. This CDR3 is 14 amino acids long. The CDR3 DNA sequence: TGCAGCGTAGGGACTAGCGGGGGCTACAATGAGCAGTTCTTC. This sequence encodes CSVGTSGGYNEQFF.

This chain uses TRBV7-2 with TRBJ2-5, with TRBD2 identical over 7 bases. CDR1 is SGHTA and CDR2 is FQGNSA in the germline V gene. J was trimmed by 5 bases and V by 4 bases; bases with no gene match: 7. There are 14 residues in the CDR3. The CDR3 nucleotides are TGTGCCAGCAGCTCGCCGGGACTAAGGGAGACCCAGTACTTC. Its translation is CASSSPGLRETQYF.

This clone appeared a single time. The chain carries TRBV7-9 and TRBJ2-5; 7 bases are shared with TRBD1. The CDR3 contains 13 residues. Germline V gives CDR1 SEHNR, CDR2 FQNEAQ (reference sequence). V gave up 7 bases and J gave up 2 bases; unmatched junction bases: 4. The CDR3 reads CASTEQGQETQYF. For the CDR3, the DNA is TGTGCCAGCACCGAACAGGGGCAAGAGACCCAGTACTTC.

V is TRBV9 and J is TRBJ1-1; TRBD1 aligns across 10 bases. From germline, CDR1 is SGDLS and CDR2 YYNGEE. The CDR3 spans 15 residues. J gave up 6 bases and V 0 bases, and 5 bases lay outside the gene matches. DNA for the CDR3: TGTGCCAGCAGCGTAGGGGGACAGGGGTTCTCTGAAGCTTTCTTT. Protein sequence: CASSVGGQGFSEAFF.

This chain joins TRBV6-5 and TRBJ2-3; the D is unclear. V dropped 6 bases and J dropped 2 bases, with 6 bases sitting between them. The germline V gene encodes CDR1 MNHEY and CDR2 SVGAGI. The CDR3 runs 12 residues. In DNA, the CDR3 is TGTGCCAGCAGGCAAAACACAGATACGCAGTATTTT. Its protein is CASRQNTDTQYF.

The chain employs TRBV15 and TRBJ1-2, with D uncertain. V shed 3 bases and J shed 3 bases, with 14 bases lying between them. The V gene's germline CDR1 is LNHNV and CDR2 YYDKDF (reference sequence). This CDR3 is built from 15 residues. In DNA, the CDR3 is TGTGCCACCAGCAGGGAACGGCTTCTCGACTATGGCTACACCTTC. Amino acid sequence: CATSRERLLDYGYTF.

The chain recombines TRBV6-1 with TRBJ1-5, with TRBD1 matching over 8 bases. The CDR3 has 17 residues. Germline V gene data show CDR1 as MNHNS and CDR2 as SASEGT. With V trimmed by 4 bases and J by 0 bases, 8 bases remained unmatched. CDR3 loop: CASSAQGGYYSNQPQHF. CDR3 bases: TGTGCCAGCAGTGCACAGGGGGGATATTATAGCAATCAGCCCCAGCATTTT.

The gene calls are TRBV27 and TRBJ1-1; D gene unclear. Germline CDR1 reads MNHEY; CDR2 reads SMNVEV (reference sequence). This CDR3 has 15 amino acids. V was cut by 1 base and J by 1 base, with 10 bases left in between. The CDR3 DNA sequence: TGTGCCAGCAGTTTATTTAAGGTCAGGAACACTGAAGCTTTCTTT. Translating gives CASSLFKVRNTEAFF.

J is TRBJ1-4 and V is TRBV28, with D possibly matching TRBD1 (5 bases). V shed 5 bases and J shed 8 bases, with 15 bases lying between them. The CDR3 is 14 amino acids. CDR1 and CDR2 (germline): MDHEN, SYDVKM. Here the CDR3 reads CASSQLPREEKLFF. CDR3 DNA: TGTGCCAGCAGTCAACTCCCCAGGGAGGAAAAACTGTTTTTT.

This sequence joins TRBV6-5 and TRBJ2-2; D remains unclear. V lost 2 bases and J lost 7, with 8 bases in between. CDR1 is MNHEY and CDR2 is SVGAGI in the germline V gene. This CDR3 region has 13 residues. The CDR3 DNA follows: TGTGCCAGCAGTTACGAGCATGGCGGGGAGCTGTTTTTT. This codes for CASSYEHGGELFF.